The rows below give T cell receptor beta chains drawn from one sample of a study of control samples from healthy donors and cancer patients. Generated by immunoSEQ multiplex PCR, the TCRdb table keeps only in-frame clones and is missing some. The data hold approximately 53,000 clones, with less than 95% observed a single time. The sample comprised PBMCs. The receptor source for this set is a man aged 30 to 45 with colorectal cancer. Each CDR3 is given with its conserved first and last residue. The D gene is left open where the match is weak. Some rows have no size entry. The others give once, few or many, or a class for an expanded clone.

>TRBV3-1/TRBV3-2|once|NA|TRBJ1-1
TGTGCCAGCAGCCAAGGTGGGCAGGGAGTCACTGAAGCTTTCTTT
CASSQGGQGVTEAFF
>TRBV6-5|NA|NA|TRBJ2-7
TGTGCCAGCACGGTCCCCGGGAGCTACGAGCAGTACTTC
CASTVPGSYEQYF
>TRBV11-3|NA|NA|TRBJ2-5
TGTGCCAGCAGCTTGAGAGAGACCCAGTACTTC
CASSLRETQYF
>TRBV10-2|NA|TRBD1|TRBJ1-1
TGCGCCAGCAGAGACAACAGGGGGCATGGCACTGAAGCTTTCTTT
CASRDNRGHGTEAFF
>TRBV30|NA|NA|TRBJ2-3
TGTGCCTGGATCCCGGTGAGGGATGGCACAGATACGCAGTATTTT
CAWIPVRDGTDTQYF
>TRBV4-2|NA|NA|TRBJ2-1
TGTGCCAGCAGCCAAGTAATCCGGGGGGCTGAGAATGAGCAGTTCTTC
CASSQVIRGAENEQFF
>TRBV24-1|NA|NA|TRBJ2-6
TGTGCCACCGGGGCTGGGGCCAACGTCCTGACTTTC
CATGAGANVLTF
>TRBV27|few|NA|TRBJ1-5
TGTGCCAGCAGTTTATCGAGGCATCAGCCCCAGCATTTT
CASSLSRHQPQHF
>TRBV24-1|NA|NA|TRBJ2-3
TGTGCCACCTCCGAGAGGGGAAGCATTGTCCCAGATACGCAGTATTTT
CATSERGSIVPDTQYF
>TRBV5-5|NA|NA|TRBJ1-3
TGTGCCAGCAGCTTGGGGCCGGGGGTTTCCTCTGGAAACACCATATATTTT
CASSLGPGVSSGNTIYF
>TRBV5-1|once|NA|TRBJ1-1
TGCGCCAGCAGCCAAAGGGCTGCCATCCCTAAGAACACTGAAGCTTTCTTT
CASSQRAAIPKNTEAFF
>TRBV5-1|NA|NA|TRBJ1-5
TGCGCCAGCAGCTTGGCAGGGTATAGCAATCAGCCCCAGCATTTT
CASSLAGYSNQPQHF
>TRBV6-5|few|NA|TRBJ2-3
TGTGCCAGCAGTTACCAAGAAGGGGCTGGTACGCAGTATTTT
CASSYQEGAGTQYF
>TRBV19|NA|TRBD2|TRBJ2-3
TGTGCCAGTAGTATAGGGACTAGCGGGGGGAGAAATACGCAGTATTTT
CASSIGTSGGRNTQYF
>TRBV19|NA|NA|TRBJ2-1
TGTGCCAGTAGTGTCGGCGGCGGGGCAAACAATGAGCAGTTCTTC
CASSVGGGANNEQFF
>TRBV11-3|NA|TRBD1|TRBJ2-7
TGTGCCAGCAGCTTAGGCACAGGGGCCCCTTACGAGCAGTACTTC
CASSLGTGAPYEQYF
>TRBV4-2|NA|NA|TRBJ2-7
TGTGCCAGCAGCCAAGACCCCACCTCCTACGAGCAGTACTTC
CASSQDPTSYEQYF
>TRBV5-5|NA|NA|TRBJ2-3
TGTGCCAGCAGCTTGACAGTCCGCACAGATACGCAGTATTTT
CASSLTVRTDTQYF
>TRBV19|NA|TRBD2|TRBJ2-1
TGTGCCAGTAGTATAAAGGGGAGGGTTGAGCAGTTCTTC
CASSIKGRVEQFF
>TRBV6-6|NA|NA|TRBJ1-4
TGTGCCAGCAGTGGGCGGGGCTACAATGAAAAACTGTTTTTT
CASSGRGYNEKLFF
>TRBV9|NA|TRBD1|TRBJ1-1
TGTGCCAGCAGCGTAGCAGGGACAGCTGAAGCTTTCTTT
CASSVAGTAEAFF
>TRBV7-2|once|NA|TRBJ2-1
TGTGCCAGCAGCTTTAACCTTGAGCAGTTCTTC
CASSFNLEQFF
>TRBV6-5|once|TRBD2|TRBJ2-5
TGTGCCAGCAGTAACGGCGGGGGGGAGACCCAGTACTTC
CASSNGGGETQYF
>TRBV19|once|NA|TRBJ1-1
TGTGCCAGTAGATACGGCAATTCAGTACTCGGAGCTTTCTTT
CASRYGNSVLGAFF
>TRBV11-2|NA|NA|TRBJ2-1
TGTGCCAGCAGCTTAACAGGGTACGATGAGCAGTTCTTC
CASSLTGYDEQFF
>TRBV11-3|NA|NA|TRBJ1-2
TGTGCCAGCCCATCCACTACCGGCCCCCCTGGCTACACCTTC
CASPSTTGPPGYTF
>TRBV24-1|NA|NA|TRBJ1-2
TGTGCCACCAGTGCTGCCGGCTGGGGCTACACCTTC
CATSAAGWGYTF
>TRBV2|NA|TRBD2|TRBJ2-5
TGTGCCAGCAGTGAATCCTCGGGGGGGCCCCGGGAGACCCAGTACTTC
CASSESSGGPRETQYF
>TRBV12-2|NA|NA|TRBJ1-3
TGTGCAAGTCGCCCGCGGGAGGGGAGCTCTGGAAACACCATATATTTT
CASRPREGSSGNTIYF
>TRBV18|NA|TRBD1|TRBJ2-7
TGTGCCAGCTCATTGACAGGGCGCGAGCAGTACTTC
CASSLTGREQYF
>TRBV11-3|NA|NA|TRBJ2-1
TGTGCCAGCAGCCTTGTCACTAGCCATGAGCAGTTCTTC
CASSLVTSHEQFF
>TRBV30|NA|TRBD1|TRBJ1-1
TGTGCCTGGACTCAAGGACAGGGGGCCACTGAAGCTTTCTTT
CAWTQGQGATEAFF
>TRBV4-3|NA|NA|TRBJ1-2
TGCGCCAGCAGCCAAACGAATCAAGGCTATGGCTACACCTTC
CASSQTNQGYGYTF
>TRBV10-3|NA|TRBD1|TRBJ2-1
TGTGCCATCAGTGATTGGGACAGGTCTTACAATGAGCAGTTCTTC
CAISDWDRSYNEQFF
>TRBV7-2|NA|NA|TRBJ1-1
TGTGCCAGCAGCTTTTTGAACACTGAAGCTTTCTTT
CASSFLNTEAFF
>TRBV19|NA|NA|TRBJ2-6
TGTGCCAGTAGTATAGAAGAGGGATCTGGGGCCAACGTCCTGACTTTC
CASSIEEGSGANVLTF
>TRBV7-2|NA|NA|TRBJ1-2
TGTGCCAGCAGCCGGGACACCTTC
CASSRDTF
>TRBV30|NA|NA|TRBJ1-1
TGTGCCTGGTATAAGCGGCGATTGAACACTGAAGCTTTCTTT
CAWYKRRLNTEAFF
>TRBV5-1|once|TRBD1|TRBJ1-2
TGCGCCAGCAGCTGGACAGGAGTGGGGGGCTACACCTTC
CASSWTGVGGYTF
>TRBV19|once|TRBD1|TRBJ2-1
TGTGCCAGTAGTACCCAGGGGGCGTCTTTCAATGAGCAGTTCTTC
CASSTQGASFNEQFF
>TRBV6-2/TRBV6-3|NA|NA|TRBJ1-2
TGTGCCAGCAGTCAGGGAAACTATGGCTACACCTTC
CASSQGNYGYTF
>TRBV29-1|NA|NA|TRBJ1-1
TGCAGCGTTGGAGCATTAAGGGGAAACGAAGCTTTCTTT
CSVGALRGNEAFF
>TRBV2|few|NA|TRBJ2-7
TGTGCCAGCGCGATAGACCGTAGGGAGCAGTACTTC
CASAIDRREQYF
>TRBV6-2/TRBV6-3|NA|NA|TRBJ2-2
TGTGCCAGCAGTTCTCTTGTGGGATTCACCGGGGAGCTGTTTTTT
CASSSLVGFTGELFF
>TRBV11-2|NA|NA|TRBJ1-2
TGTGCCAGCAGCTCCCCCGGCTTACCCCCGGGTTATCGCACCTTC
CASSSPGLPPGYRTF
>TRBV5-4|once|TRBD1|TRBJ2-1
TGTGCCAGCAGCTTTGGGCAGGGGGCGAACAATGAGCAGTTCTTC
CASSFGQGANNEQFF
>TRBV19|NA|NA|TRBJ2-1
TGTGCCAGTAGCCGTCAGGGCAATGAGCAGTTCTTC
CASSRQGNEQFF
>TRBV5-6|NA|NA|TRBJ1-2
TGTGCCAGCAGCTTCTGGCAGGGTGTAGGTGGCTACACCTTC
CASSFWQGVGGYTF
>TRBV20-1|NA|NA|TRBJ1-4
TGCAGTGCTAGTTTGAGCGGGCAGGGGACCTTTGGTGATGAAAAACTGTTTTTT
CSASLSGQGTFGDEKLFF
>TRBV7-9|few|NA|TRBJ1-5
TGTGCCAGCAGCTCCCTAGACGGGTACAATCAGCCCCAGCATTTT
CASSSLDGYNQPQHF
>TRBV5-1|NA|NA|TRBJ2-2
TGCGCCAGCAGCTTGGGCGGAACGGCGAACACCGGGGAGCTGTTTTTT
CASSLGGTANTGELFF
>TRBV19|NA|NA|TRBJ1-5
TGTGCCAGTAGTATAAACAGGGTAAATCAGCCCCAGCATTTT
CASSINRVNQPQHF
>TRBV5-1|NA|TRBD2|TRBJ2-1
TGCGCCAGCAGCTTCCTTAGCGGGGACGACAATGAGCAGTTCTTC
CASSFLSGDDNEQFF
>TRBV19|once|TRBD1|TRBJ1-5
TGTGCCAGTAGCACAGACAGGGGGCCCAATCAGCCCCAGCATTTT
CASSTDRGPNQPQHF
>TRBV5-1|NA|NA|TRBJ2-2
TGCGCCAGCAGACTTCCGGGAACCACCGGGGAGCTGTTTTTT
CASRLPGTTGELFF